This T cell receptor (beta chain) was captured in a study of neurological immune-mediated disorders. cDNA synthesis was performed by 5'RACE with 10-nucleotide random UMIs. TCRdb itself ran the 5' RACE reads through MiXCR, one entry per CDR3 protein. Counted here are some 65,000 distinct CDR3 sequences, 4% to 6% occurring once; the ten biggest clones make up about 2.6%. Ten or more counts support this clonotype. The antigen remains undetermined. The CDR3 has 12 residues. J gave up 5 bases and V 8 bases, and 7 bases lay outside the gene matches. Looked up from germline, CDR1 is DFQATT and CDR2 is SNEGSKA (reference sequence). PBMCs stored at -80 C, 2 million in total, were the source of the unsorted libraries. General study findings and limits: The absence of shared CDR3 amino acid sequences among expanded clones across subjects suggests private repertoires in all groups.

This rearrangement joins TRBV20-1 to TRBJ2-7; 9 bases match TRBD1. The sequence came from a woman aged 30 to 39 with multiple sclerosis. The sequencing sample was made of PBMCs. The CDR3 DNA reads TGCAGTCCGGGACAGGGTCGGAACGAGCAGTACTTC. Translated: CSPGQGRNEQYF.